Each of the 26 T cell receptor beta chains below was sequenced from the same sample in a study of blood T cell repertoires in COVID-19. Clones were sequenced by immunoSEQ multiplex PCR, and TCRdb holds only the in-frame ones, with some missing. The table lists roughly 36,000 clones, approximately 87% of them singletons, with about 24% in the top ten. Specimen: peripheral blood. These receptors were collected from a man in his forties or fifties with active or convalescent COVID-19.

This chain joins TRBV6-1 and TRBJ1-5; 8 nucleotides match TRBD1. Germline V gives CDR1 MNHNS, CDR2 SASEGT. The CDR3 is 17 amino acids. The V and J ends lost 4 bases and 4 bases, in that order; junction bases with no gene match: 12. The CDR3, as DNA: TGTGCCAGCAGTGGCCCACACGGACAGGGCGAAAATCAGCCCCAGCATTTT. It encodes CASSGPHGQGENQPQHF.

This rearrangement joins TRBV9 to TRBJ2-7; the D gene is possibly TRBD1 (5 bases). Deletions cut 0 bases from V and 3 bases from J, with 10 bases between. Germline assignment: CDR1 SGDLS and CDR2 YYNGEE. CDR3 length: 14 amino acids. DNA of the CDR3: TGTGCCAGCAGCGTAGGGGGCGACATCTACGAGCAGTACTTC. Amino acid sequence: CASSVGGDIYEQYF.

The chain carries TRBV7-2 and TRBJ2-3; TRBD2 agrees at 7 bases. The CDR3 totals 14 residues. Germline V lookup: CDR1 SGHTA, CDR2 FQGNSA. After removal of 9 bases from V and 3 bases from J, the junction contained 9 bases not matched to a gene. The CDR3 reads CASTSRRETDTQYF. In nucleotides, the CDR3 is TGTGCCAGTACCTCGAGGCGGGAGACAGATACGCAGTATTTT.

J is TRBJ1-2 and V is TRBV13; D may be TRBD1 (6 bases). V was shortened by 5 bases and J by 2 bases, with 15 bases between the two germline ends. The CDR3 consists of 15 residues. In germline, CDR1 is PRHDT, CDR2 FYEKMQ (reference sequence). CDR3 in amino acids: CASSLQDRANYGYTF. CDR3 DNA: TGTGCCAGCAGCCTACAGGACAGAGCAAACTATGGCTACACCTTC.

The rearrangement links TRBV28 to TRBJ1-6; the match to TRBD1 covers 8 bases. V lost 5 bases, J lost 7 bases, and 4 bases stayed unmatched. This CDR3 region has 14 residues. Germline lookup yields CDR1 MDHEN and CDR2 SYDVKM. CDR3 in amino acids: CASSRTGHNSPLHF. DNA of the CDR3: TGTGCCAGCAGTCGGACAGGGCACAATTCACCCCTCCACTTT.

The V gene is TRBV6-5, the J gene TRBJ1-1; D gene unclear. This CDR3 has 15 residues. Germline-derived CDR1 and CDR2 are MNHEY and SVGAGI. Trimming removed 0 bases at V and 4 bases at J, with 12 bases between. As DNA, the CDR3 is TGTGCCAGCAGTTACTCGACGGGATGGAGCACTGAAGCTTTCTTT. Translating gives CASSYSTGWSTEAFF.

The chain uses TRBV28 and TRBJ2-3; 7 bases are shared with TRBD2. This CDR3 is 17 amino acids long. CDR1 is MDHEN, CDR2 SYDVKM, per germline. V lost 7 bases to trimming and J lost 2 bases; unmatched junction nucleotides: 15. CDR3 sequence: CASTPGPGRPLTDTQYF. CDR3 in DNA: TGTGCCAGCACCCCCGGCCCCGGGAGGCCCCTCACAGATACGCAGTATTTT.

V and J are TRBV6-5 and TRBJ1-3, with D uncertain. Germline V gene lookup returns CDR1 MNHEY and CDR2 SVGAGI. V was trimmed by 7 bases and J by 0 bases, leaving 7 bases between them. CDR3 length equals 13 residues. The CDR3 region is CASMSYSGNTIYF. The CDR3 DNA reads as TGTGCCAGCATGTCCTACTCTGGAAACACCATATATTTT.

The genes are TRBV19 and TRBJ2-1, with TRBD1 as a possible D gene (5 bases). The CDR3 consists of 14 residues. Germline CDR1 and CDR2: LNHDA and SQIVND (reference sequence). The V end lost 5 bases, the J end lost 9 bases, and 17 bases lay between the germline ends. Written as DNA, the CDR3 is TGTGCCAGTAGTTCCCGGGCCGTCCAGGGTGAGCAGTTCTTC. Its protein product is CASSSRAVQGEQFF.

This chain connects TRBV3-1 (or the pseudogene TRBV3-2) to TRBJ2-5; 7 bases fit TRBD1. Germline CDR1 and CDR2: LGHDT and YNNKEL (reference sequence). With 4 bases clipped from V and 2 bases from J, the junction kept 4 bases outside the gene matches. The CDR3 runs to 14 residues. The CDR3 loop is CASSRQTGQETQYF. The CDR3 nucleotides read TGTGCCAGCAGCCGACAGACAGGGCAAGAGACCCAGTACTTC.

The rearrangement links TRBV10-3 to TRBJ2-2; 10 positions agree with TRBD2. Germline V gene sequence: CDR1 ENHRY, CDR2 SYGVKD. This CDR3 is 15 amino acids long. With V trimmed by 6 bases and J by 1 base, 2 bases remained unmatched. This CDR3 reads CAIRGLAENTGELFF. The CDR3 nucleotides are TGTGCCATCAGAGGACTAGCGGAGAACACCGGGGAGCTGTTTTTT.

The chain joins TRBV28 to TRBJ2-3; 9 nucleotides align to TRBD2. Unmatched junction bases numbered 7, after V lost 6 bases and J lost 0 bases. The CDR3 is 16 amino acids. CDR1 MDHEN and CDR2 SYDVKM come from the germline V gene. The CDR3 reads CASRSPAGGSTDTQYF. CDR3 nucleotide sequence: TGTGCCAGCAGATCCCCGGCGGGAGGGAGCACAGATACGCAGTATTTT.

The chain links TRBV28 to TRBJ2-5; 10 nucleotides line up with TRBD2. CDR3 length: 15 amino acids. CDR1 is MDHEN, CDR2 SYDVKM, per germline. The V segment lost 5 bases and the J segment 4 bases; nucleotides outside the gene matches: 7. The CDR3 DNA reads TGTGCCAGCAGTCCCGGGATAGCGGGAGGAGAGACCCAGTACTTC. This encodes CASSPGIAGGETQYF.

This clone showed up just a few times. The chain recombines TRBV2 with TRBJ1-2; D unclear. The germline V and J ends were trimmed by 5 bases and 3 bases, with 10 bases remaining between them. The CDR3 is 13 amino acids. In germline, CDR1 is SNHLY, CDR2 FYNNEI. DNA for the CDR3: TGTGCCAGCAGTCCCCTCGGGGACTATGGCTACACCTTC. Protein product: CASSPLGDYGYTF.

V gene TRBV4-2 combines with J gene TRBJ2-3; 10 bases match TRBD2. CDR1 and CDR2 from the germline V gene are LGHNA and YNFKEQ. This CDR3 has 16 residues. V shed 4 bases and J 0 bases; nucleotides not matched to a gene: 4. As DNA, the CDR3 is TGTGCCAGCAGCCGGGAGCGGGGGGGTAGCACAGATACGCAGTATTTT. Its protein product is CASSRERGGSTDTQYF.

CDR3: CASSQEGGGLGYNEQFF. The DNA of the CDR3 is TGCGCCAGCAGCCAAGAAGGCGGGGGGTTGGGCTACAATGAGCAGTTCTTC. The chain couples TRBV4-1 to TRBJ2-1; TRBD2 matches 8 bases. This CDR3 has 17 residues. The V gene's germline CDR1 is MGHRA and CDR2 YSYEKL. Trimming took 0 bases from V and 3 from J; bases not matched to a gene: 7.

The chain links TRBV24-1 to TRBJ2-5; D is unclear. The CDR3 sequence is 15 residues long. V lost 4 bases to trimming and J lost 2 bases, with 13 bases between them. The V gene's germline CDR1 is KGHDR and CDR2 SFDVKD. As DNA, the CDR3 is TGTGCCACCAGTGACCCTAGGCTTCTACAAGAGACCCAGTACTTC. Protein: CATSDPRLLQETQYF.

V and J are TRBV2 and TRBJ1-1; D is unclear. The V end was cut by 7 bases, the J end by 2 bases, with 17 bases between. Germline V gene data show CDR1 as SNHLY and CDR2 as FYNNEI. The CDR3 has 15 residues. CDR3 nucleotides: TGTGCCAGCAAGCTCCTCCACGGGGAAAACACTGAAGCTTTCTTT. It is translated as CASKLLHGENTEAFF.

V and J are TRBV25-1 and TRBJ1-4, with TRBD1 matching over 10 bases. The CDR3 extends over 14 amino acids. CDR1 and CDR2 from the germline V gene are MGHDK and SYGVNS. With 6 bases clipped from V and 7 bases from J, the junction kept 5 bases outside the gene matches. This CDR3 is CASRDRGTGEKLFF. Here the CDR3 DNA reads TGTGCCAGCAGGGACAGGGGGACGGGTGAAAAACTGTTTTTT.

The CDR3 DNA reads as TGCGCCAGCAGCCGCCTACAGGCTATCTCTGGAAACACCATATATTTT. Its protein is CASSRLQAISGNTIYF. The chain couples TRBV5-1 to TRBJ1-3, with D possibly matching TRBD1 (5 bases). The CDR3 covers 16 residues. From germline, CDR1 is SGHRS and CDR2 YFSETQ. V lost 4 bases to trimming and J lost 0 bases, with 14 bases between them.

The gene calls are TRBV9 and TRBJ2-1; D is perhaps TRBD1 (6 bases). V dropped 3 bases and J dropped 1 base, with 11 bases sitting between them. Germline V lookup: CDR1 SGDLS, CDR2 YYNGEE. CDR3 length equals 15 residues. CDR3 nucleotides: TGTGCCAGCAGCGCTCCAAGGGGGTCCTACAATGAGCAGTTCTTC. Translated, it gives CASSAPRGSYNEQFF.

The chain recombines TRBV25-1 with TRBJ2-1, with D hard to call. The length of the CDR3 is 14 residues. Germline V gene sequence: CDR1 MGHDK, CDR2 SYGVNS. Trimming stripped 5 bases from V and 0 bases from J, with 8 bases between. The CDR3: CASSSMSSYNEQFF. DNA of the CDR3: TGTGCCAGCAGTAGTATGAGCTCCTACAATGAGCAGTTCTTC.

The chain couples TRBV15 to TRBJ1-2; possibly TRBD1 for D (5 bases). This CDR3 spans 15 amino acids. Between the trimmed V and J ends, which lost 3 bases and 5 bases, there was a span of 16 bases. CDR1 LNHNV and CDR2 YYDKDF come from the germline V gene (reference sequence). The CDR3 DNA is TGTGCCACCAGCAGGAACTGGGGCTTACATTATGGCTACACCTTC. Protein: CATSRNWGLHYGYTF.

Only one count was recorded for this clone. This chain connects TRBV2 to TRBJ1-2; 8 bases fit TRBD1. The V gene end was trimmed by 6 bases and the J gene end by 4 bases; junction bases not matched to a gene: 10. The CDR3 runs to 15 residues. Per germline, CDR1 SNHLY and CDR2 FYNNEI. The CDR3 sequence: CASSPTTGVGYGYTF. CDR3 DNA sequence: TGTGCCAGCAGCCCAACGACAGGGGTGGGCTATGGCTACACCTTC.

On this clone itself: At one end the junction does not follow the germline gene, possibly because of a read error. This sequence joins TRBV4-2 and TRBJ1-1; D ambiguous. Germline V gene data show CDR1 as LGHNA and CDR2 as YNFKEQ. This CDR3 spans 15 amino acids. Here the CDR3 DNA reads TGTGCCAGCAGGCAAGGAGGTACTATGAACACTGAAGCTTTCTTT. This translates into CASRQGGTMNTEAFF.

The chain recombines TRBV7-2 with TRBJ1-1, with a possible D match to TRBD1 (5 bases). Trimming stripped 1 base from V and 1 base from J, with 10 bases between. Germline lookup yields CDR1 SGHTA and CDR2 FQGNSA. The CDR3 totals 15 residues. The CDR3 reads CASSLGIDRNTEAFF. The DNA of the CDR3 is TGTGCCAGCAGCTTAGGGATAGACAGGAACACTGAAGCTTTCTTT.